The source of this T cell receptor (beta chain) is a study of cytomegalovirus exposure and HLA in healthy donors. Broader study findings: Associated with HLA alleles at 0.05 false discovery rate in a later analysis were 16,951 TCR beta sequences.

Both 60 Vbeta primers and 13 Jbeta primers went into the PCR. Assay: immunoSEQ multiplex PCR; the TCRdb copy retains only in-frame clones and omits some. The repertoire holds 130,000 to 150,000 clones, around three quarters seen once, with about 2% in the top ten. J lost 3 bases, V lost 7 bases, and 13 bases had no gene match. CDR3 size: 17 residues. Germline-derived CDR1 and CDR2 are WSHSY and SAAADI. With respect to this clone: Antigen: not known.

Sequencing was performed on PBMCs. The V call is TRBV10-2, the J call TRBJ2-7; 12 nucleotides agree with TRBD2. The source is a woman aged 40 to 50 in good health and CMV-seronegative. The CDR3 DNA follows: TGCGCCAGCATCGAAGGACTAGCGGGACTCCCGGACTACGAGCAGTACTTC. Protein product: CASIEGLAGLPDYEQYF.